The rows below give T cell receptor beta chains drawn from one sample of a study of T cells expressing NK-cell markers. TCRdb reprocessed the 5' RACE reads; each CDR3 protein has one entry and no DNA is given. Recorded here are approximately 150,000 distinct CDR3 sequences; the top ten clones represent roughly 12%. Sequencing was carried out using blood T cells: a sorted CD56 or NKG2C T cell subset, CD4+ or CD8+ T cells, or bulk PBMC T cells (not recorded which). The receptor set was obtained from a man aged 18 to 35 in good health. The CDR3 runs from the conserved cysteine through the conserved F or W. The order of the fields is V gene, J gene, CDR3 protein.

TRBV4-1	TRBJ2-1	CASSQVALAGHDVNEQFF
TRBV5-4	TRBJ2-2	CASSPYTGELFF
TRBV4-3	TRBJ2-7	CASSQGRVEVYEQYF
TRBV19	TRBJ2-2	CASKQGRWTGELFF
TRBV30	TRBJ1-5	CAWSSPRDPGQPQHF
TRBV6-5	TRBJ1-2	CASSYSAASWYGYTF
TRBV27	TRBJ2-7	CASRGTQGVAGGHYEQYF
TRBV12-3/TRBV12-4	TRBJ1-2	CASTETGTLDGYTF
TRBV20-1	TRBJ1-4	CSAYSSRELFF
TRBV20-1	TRBJ2-3	CSAGPGTSGDTQYF
TRBV20-1	TRBJ2-1	CSASLREGPYNEQFF
TRBV6-2/TRBV6-3	TRBJ2-7	CASSYSTPLTRTSYEQYF
TRBV5-6	TRBJ2-7	CASSLGGTTGTEQYF
TRBV12-3/TRBV12-4	TRBJ2-7	CASSGGGTYEQYF
TRBV2	TRBJ1-1	CASFRNTEAFF
TRBV19	TRBJ2-1	CASSPVLAGDNEQFF
TRBV29-1	TRBJ1-1	CSVVAGFTEAFF